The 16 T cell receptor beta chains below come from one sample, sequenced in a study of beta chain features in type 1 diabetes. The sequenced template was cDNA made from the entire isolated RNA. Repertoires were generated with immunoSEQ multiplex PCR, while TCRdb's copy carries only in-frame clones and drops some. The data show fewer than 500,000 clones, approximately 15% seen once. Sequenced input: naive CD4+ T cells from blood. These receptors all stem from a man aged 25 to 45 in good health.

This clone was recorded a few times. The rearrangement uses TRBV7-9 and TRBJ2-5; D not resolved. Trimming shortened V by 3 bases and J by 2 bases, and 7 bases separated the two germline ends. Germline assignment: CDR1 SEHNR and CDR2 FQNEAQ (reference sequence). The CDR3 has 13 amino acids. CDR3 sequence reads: CASSLRRQETQYF. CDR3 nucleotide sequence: TGTGCCAGCAGCTTGAGGAGACAAGAGACCCAGTACTTC.

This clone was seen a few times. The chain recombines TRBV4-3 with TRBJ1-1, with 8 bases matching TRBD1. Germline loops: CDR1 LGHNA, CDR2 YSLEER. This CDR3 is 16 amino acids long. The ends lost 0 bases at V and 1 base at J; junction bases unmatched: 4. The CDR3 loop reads CASSQEYRGTNTEAFF. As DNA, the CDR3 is TGCGCCAGCAGCCAAGAATACAGGGGGACGAACACTGAAGCTTTCTTT.

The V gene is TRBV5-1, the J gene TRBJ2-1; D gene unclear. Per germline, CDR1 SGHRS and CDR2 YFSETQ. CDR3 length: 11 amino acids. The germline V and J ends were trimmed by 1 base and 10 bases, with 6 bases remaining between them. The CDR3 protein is CASSLRTEQFF. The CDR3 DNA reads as TGCGCCAGCAGCTTGAGAACAGAGCAGTTCTTC.

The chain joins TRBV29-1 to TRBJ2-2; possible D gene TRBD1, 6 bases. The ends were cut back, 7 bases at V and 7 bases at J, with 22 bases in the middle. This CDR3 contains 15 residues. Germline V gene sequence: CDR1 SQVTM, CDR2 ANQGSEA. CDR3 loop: CSAARGTNTRGELFF. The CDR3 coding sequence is TGCAGCGCCGCGAGGGGGACAAATACACGCGGGGAGCTGTTTTTT.

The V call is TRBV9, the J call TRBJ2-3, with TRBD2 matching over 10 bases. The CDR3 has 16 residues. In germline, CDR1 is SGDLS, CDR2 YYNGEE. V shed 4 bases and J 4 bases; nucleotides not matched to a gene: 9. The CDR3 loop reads CASSYNSGGFADTQYF. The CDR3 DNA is TGTGCCAGCAGCTACAATAGCGGGGGGTTTGCAGATACGCAGTATTTT. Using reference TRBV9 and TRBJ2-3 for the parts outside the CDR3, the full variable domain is DSGVTQTPKHLITATGQRVTLRCSPRSGDLSVYWYQQSLDQGLQFLIQYYNGEERAKGNILERFSAQQFPDLHSELNLSSLELGDSALYFCASSYNSGGFADTQYFGPGTRLTVL.

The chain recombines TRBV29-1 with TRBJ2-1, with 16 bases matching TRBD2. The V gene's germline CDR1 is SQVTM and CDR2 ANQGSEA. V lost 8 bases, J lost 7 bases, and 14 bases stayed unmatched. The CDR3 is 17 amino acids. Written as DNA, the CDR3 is TGCAGCACGGGGACTAGCGGGAGGGGTCTAATACCAAATGAGCAGTTCTTC. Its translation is CSTGTSGRGLIPNEQFF.

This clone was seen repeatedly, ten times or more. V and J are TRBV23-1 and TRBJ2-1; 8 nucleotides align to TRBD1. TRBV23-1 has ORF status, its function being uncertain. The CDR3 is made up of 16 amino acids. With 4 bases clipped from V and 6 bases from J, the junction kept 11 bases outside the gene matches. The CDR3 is CASSRQGAKEPNEQFF. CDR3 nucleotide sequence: TGCGCCAGCAGTCGGCAGGGGGCAAAGGAACCCAATGAGCAGTTCTTC.

The CDR3 DNA reads as TGTGCCAGCAGCTTGACTAGCGGGAGTTTGGGTGAGCAGTTCTTC. Translated, it gives CASSLTSGSLGEQFF. The V and J genes are TRBV7-3 and TRBJ2-1, with TRBD2 matching 12 bases. Germline V lookup: CDR1 SGHTA, CDR2 FQGTGA. The CDR3 runs to 15 residues. V was clipped by 3 bases and J by 9 bases; unmatched bases: 6.

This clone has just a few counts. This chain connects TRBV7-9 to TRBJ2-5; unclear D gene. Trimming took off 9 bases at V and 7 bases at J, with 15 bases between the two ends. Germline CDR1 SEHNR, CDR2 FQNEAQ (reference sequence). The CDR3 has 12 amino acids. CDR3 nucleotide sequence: TGTGCCAGTAACCCGGCCCTGGGGACCCAGTACTTC. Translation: CASNPALGTQYF.

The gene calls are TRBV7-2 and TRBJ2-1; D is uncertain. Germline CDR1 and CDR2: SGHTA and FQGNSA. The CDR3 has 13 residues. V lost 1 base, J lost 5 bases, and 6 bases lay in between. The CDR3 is CASSLGENNEQFF. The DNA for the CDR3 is TGTGCCAGCAGCTTAGGTGAGAACAATGAGCAGTTCTTC.

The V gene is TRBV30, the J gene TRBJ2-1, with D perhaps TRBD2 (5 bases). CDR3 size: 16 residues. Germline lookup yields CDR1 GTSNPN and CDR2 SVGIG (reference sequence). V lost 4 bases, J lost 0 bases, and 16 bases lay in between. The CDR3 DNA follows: TGTGCCTGGACCCGCCCGGCGGGCCTCTCCTACAATGAGCAGTTCTTC. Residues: CAWTRPAGLSYNEQFF.

The CDR3 coding sequence is TGCGCCAGCAGCCAACAACTAACCTCCTGGACGGCCAAAAACATTCAGTACTTC. Residues: CASSQQLTSWTAKNIQYF. The genes are TRBV4-3 and TRBJ2-4; D gene ambiguous. Trimming removed 2 bases at V and 1 base at J, with 18 bases between. This CDR3 region has 18 residues. Per the germline V gene, CDR1 is LGHNA and CDR2 is YSLEER.

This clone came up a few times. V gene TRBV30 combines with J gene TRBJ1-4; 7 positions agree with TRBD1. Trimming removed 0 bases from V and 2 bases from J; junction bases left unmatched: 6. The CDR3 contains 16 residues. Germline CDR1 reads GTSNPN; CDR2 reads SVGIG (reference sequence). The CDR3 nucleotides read TGTGCCTGGAGTGTACTACAGGGGAGGACTAATGAAAAACTGTTTTTT. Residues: CAWSVLQGRTNEKLFF.

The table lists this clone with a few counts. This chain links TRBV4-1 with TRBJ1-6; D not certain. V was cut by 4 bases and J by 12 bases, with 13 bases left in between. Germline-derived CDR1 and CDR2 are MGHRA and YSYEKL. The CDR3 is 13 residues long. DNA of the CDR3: TGCGCCAGCAGCCGGGAACCGACTGAACCCCTCCACTTT. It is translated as CASSREPTEPLHF.

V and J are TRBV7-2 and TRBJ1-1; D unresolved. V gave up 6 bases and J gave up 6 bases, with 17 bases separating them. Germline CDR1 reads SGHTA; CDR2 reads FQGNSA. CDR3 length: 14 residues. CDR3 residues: CASRDGKGFSEAFF. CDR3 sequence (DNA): TGTGCCAGCAGGGATGGGAAAGGGTTCTCTGAAGCTTTCTTT.

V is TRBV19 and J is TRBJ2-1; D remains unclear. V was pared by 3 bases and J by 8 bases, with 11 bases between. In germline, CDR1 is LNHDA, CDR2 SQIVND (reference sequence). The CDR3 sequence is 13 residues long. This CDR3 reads CASSMSRADEQFF. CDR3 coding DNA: TGTGCCAGTAGTATGAGTAGGGCGGATGAGCAGTTCTTC.